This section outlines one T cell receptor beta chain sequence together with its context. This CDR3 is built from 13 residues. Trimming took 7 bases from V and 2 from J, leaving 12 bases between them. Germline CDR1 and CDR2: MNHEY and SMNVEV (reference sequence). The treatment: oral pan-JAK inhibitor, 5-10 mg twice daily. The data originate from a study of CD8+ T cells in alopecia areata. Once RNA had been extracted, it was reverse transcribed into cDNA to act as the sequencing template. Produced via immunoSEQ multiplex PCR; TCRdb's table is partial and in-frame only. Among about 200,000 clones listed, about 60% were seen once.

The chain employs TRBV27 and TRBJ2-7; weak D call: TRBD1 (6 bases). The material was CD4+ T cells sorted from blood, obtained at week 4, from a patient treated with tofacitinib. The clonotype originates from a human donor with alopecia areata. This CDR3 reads CASKKQGTYEQYF. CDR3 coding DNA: TGTGCCAGCAAAAAACAGGGAACCTACGAGCAGTACTTC.